One sample yielded the 27 T cell receptor beta chains listed below, sequenced in a study of blood T cell repertoires in COVID-19. Clones were sequenced by immunoSEQ multiplex PCR, and TCRdb holds only the in-frame ones, with some missing. The data hold 400,000 to 500,000 clones, with 70% to 90% observed a single time. The specimen was peripheral blood. Every receptor here comes from a woman aged 30 to 39 with active or convalescent COVID-19.

This clone occurred once. The chain combines TRBV5-4 with TRBJ2-7, with 8 bases aligning to TRBD1. The CDR3 contains 14 residues. Germline CDR1 SGHNT, CDR2 YYREEE (reference sequence). V dropped 4 bases and J dropped 2; count of bases not matched to a gene: 5. The CDR3 coding sequence is TGTGCCAGCAGCGTATCGGGACAGGCCTACGAGCAGTACTTC. Translated, it gives CASSVSGQAYEQYF.

The chain links TRBV10-3 to TRBJ2-7, with 7 bases identical to TRBD2. With V trimmed by 3 bases and J by 0 bases, 2 bases remained unmatched. The germline V gene encodes CDR1 ENHRY and CDR2 SYGVKD. This CDR3 spans 14 amino acids. In DNA form, the CDR3 reads TGTGCCATCAGTGATGGACTAGTCTCCTACGAGCAGTACTTC. Translation: CAISDGLVSYEQYF.

This clone was counted once. This rearrangement joins TRBV11-2 to TRBJ2-7, with D possibly matching TRBD1 (6 bases). V was shortened by 4 bases and J by 2 bases, with 12 bases between the two germline ends. The CDR3 has 14 residues. Germline-derived CDR1 and CDR2 are SGHAT and FQNNGV. The CDR3 DNA follows: TGTGCCAGCAGCTCCCCAGGGGTACCCTACGAGCAGTACTTC. This codes for CASSSPGVPYEQYF.

The rearrangement joins TRBV4-1 to TRBJ2-7, with D perhaps matching TRBD1 (5 bases). This CDR3 has 16 amino acids. V lost 0 bases and J 3 bases, leaving 15 bases between the germline ends. Germline values: CDR1 MGHRA, CDR2 YSYEKL. CDR3 protein: CASSQDSPGSIYEQYF. The CDR3 bases are TGCGCCAGCAGCCAAGATTCGCCAGGGTCTATCTACGAGCAGTACTTC.

The chain carries TRBV28 and TRBJ2-3; D is unresolved. There are 13 residues in the CDR3. The V end lost 5 bases, the J end lost 4 bases, and 10 bases lay between the germline ends. The germline V gene has CDR1 MDHEN and CDR2 SYDVKM. The CDR3 DNA is TGTGCCAGCAGTACGCCCGGGTCAGATACGCAGTATTTT. It is translated as CASSTPGSDTQYF.

To note about this clone: Other DNA sequences of this sample code for an identical CDR3. The chain employs TRBV5-1 and TRBJ2-3, with D hard to call. Per germline, CDR1 SGHRS and CDR2 YFSETQ. The CDR3 loop spans 12 amino acids. V lost 2 bases and J lost 4, with 5 bases in between. This chain's CDR3 is CASSLRADTQYF. CDR3 coding DNA: TGCGCCAGCAGCTTAAGAGCAGATACGCAGTATTTT.

This chain uses TRBV11-1 with TRBJ2-7, with D possibly TRBD2 on 6 matching bases. The CDR3 contains 15 residues. CDR1 is SGHAT and CDR2 is FQDESV in the germline V gene (reference sequence). With 0 bases removed from V and 2 bases from J, the gap between germline ends came to 11 bases. The CDR3 loop reads CASSLAGLSTYEQYF. The CDR3 nucleotides are TGTGCCAGCAGCTTAGCGGGACTTTCGACCTACGAGCAGTACTTC.

The chain employs TRBV30 and TRBJ2-7, with 8 nucleotides matching TRBD2. The V gene end was trimmed by 4 bases and the J gene end by 2 bases; junction bases not matched to a gene: 13. CDR3 size: 16 residues. Germline values: CDR1 GTSNPN, CDR2 SVGIG (reference sequence). CDR3 coding DNA: TGTGCCTGGAAAAGGGGTGTTACTAGCGGACCCTACGAGCAGTACTTC. Translating it yields CAWKRGVTSGPYEQYF.

This chain connects TRBV20-1 to TRBJ2-1; the D gene is possibly TRBD1 (6 bases). The CDR3 has 11 amino acids. V shed 6 bases and J shed 8 bases, with 11 bases lying between them. In germline, CDR1 is DFQATT, CDR2 SNEGSKA (reference sequence). CDR3: CSAIDRYEQFF. The CDR3 bases are TGCAGTGCAATTGACAGGTATGAGCAGTTCTTC.

V usage is TRBV29-1 and J usage is TRBJ2-1, with 10 positions matching TRBD2. The CDR3 has 17 residues. Germline CDR1 and CDR2: SQVTM and ANQGSEA. With V trimmed by 4 bases and J by 2 bases, 11 bases remained unmatched. CDR3: CSVAQTLAGVAYNEQFF. The CDR3 DNA reads TGCAGCGTTGCACAAACCCTAGCGGGAGTCGCCTACAATGAGCAGTTCTTC.

This chain uses TRBV19 with TRBJ2-7; TRBD2 agrees at 8 bases. V was clipped by 4 bases and J by 5 bases; unmatched bases: 4. This CDR3 has 13 amino acids. Germline lookup yields CDR1 LNHDA and CDR2 SQIVND (reference sequence). CDR3 DNA sequence: TGTGCCAGTAGTAGGGGACTAGTCCACGAGCAGTACTTC. It translates to CASSRGLVHEQYF.

The J gene is TRBJ2-2, the V gene TRBV20-1; 10 nucleotides match TRBD2. Unmatched junction bases numbered 8, after V lost 3 bases and J lost 7 bases. CDR3 length equals 15 residues. Germline V lookup: CDR1 DFQATT, CDR2 SNEGSKA (reference sequence). CDR3 in amino acids: CSASSAGGHNGELFF. The DNA for the CDR3 is TGCAGTGCTAGTTCAGCGGGAGGGCATAACGGGGAGCTGTTTTTT.

The chain recombines TRBV18 with TRBJ2-4, with D possibly being TRBD1 (5 bases). Looked up from germline, CDR1 is KGHSH and CDR2 is LQKENI. V was pared by 0 bases and J by 0 bases, with 9 bases between. CDR3 length equals 16 residues. CDR3 loop: CASSPPDSLAKNIQYF. For the CDR3, the DNA is TGTGCCAGCTCACCACCCGACAGCCTAGCCAAAAACATTCAGTACTTC.

The chain is built from TRBV6-1 and TRBJ2-7; 8 nucleotides agree with TRBD1. V dropped 1 base and J dropped 9; count of bases not matched to a gene: 8. CDR3 length: 14 residues. The germline V gene has CDR1 MNHNS and CDR2 SASEGT. The CDR3 loop reads CASSEGWTGIGQYF. In DNA form, the CDR3 reads TGTGCCAGCAGTGAAGGGTGGACAGGGATCGGGCAGTACTTC.

The CDR3 reads CASSFSGLDYGYTF. CDR3 nucleotide sequence: TGTGCCAGCAGTTTCTCAGGGCTTGACTATGGCTACACCTTC. This chain uses TRBV27 with TRBJ1-2; weak D call: TRBD1 (5 bases). CDR3 length: 14 residues. V lost 3 bases, J lost 3 bases, and 11 bases lay in between. Germline values: CDR1 MNHEY, CDR2 SMNVEV (reference sequence).

Turning to this clone: In the same sample, other DNA sequences code for this CDR3. The rearrangement joins TRBV18 to TRBJ1-1; perhaps TRBD1 as D (5 bases). The CDR3 is 16 amino acids. V was shortened by 0 bases and J by 3 bases, with 14 bases between the two germline ends. Germline V gives CDR1 KGHSH, CDR2 LQKENI. CDR3 region: CASSPPNGGVDTEAFF. The CDR3 coding sequence is TGTGCCAGCTCACCACCTAACGGGGGGGTCGACACTGAAGCTTTCTTT.

This chain joins TRBV7-9 and TRBJ2-1; no clear D. Trimming shortened V by 5 bases and J by 8 bases, and 16 bases separated the two germline ends. CDR1 and CDR2 (germline): SEHNR, FQNEAQ (reference sequence). There are 14 residues in the CDR3. The CDR3 is CASSPKSGVDEQFF. For the CDR3, the DNA is TGTGCCAGCAGCCCCAAATCCGGTGTCGATGAGCAGTTCTTC.

This chain joins TRBV19 and TRBJ1-2; tentative D call: TRBD1 (6 bases). Germline V gene data show CDR1 as LNHDA and CDR2 as SQIVND (reference sequence). V lost 6 bases and J lost 2, with 13 bases in between. This CDR3 has 14 residues. The CDR3 loop reads CASRNTGLNYGYTF. CDR3 nucleotides: TGTGCCAGTAGAAATACAGGGCTCAACTATGGCTACACCTTC.

The chain carries TRBV10-3 and TRBJ1-5; 8 bases are shared with TRBD1. From germline, CDR1 is ENHRY and CDR2 SYGVKD. V lost 10 bases to trimming and J lost 6 bases; unmatched junction nucleotides: 11. The CDR3 is 14 amino acids. The CDR3, as DNA: TGTGCCACCGCTGGACAGGGCCATGGTCAGCCCCAGCATTTT. Its protein product is CATAGQGHGQPQHF.

This chain uses TRBV6-5 with TRBJ1-3; maybe TRBD1 (5 bases). The CDR3 is 15 residues long. The germline CDR1 and CDR2 sequences are MNHEY and SVGAGI. V was trimmed by 6 bases and J by 0 bases, leaving 12 bases between them. The CDR3 protein is CASSMTANSGNTIYF. In nucleotides, the CDR3 is TGTGCCAGCAGCATGACAGCGAACTCTGGAAACACCATATATTTT.

The V call is TRBV25-1, the J call TRBJ1-1; perhaps TRBD1 as D (5 bases). The CDR3 runs to 17 residues. Germline V gene data show CDR1 as MGHDK and CDR2 as SYGVNS. V was clipped by 5 bases and J by 2 bases, with 21 bases between them. In DNA, the CDR3 is TGTGCCAGCAGTTTTGCACACACAGGCTGGGGTAACACTGAAGCTTTCTTT. Amino acids: CASSFAHTGWGNTEAFF.

This chain joins TRBV3-1 (or the pseudogene TRBV3-2) and TRBJ1-6; 8 bases agree with TRBD1. J lost 7 bases, V lost 3 bases, and 2 bases had no gene match. CDR1 is LGHDT and CDR2 is YNNKEL in the germline V gene (reference sequence). The CDR3 has 14 residues. In DNA form, the CDR3 reads TGTGCCAGCAGCCAGGACAGGGAGAATTCACCCCTCCACTTT. This encodes CASSQDRENSPLHF.

This chain uses TRBV6-5 with TRBJ1-3, with 11 bases that match TRBD1. V trimming: 5 bases; J trimming: 11 bases; junction bases outside the gene matches: 8. The V gene's germline CDR1 is MNHEY and CDR2 SVGAGI. CDR3 length: 14 residues. CDR3 sequence reads: CASSRDRGTSAIYF. CDR3 sequence (DNA): TGTGCCAGCAGTCGGGACAGGGGGACTTCCGCCATATATTTT.

This chain joins TRBV27 and TRBJ2-7; maybe TRBD1 (5 bases). V lost 2 bases and J 4 bases, leaving 15 bases between the germline ends. The CDR3 runs 15 residues. Germline CDR1 and CDR2: MNHEY and SMNVEV (reference sequence). CDR3 in amino acids: CASSLGPGGAYEQYF. DNA for the CDR3: TGTGCCAGCAGTTTAGGACCGGGTGGGGCTTACGAGCAGTACTTC.

The V and J genes are TRBV5-1 and TRBJ1-1; D may be TRBD1 (6 bases). CDR1 is SGHRS, CDR2 YFSETQ, per germline. The CDR3 extends over 14 amino acids. V lost 4 bases, J lost 2 bases, and 12 bases lay in between. Written as DNA, the CDR3 is TGCGCCAGCAGCATTAACAGGGAAAACACTGAAGCTTTCTTT. Its protein product is CASSINRENTEAFF.

The chain joins TRBV5-1 to TRBJ1-6; TRBD1 is a possible D gene (6 bases). The germline gives CDR1 SGHRS, CDR2 YFSETQ. V lost 3 bases and J lost 0, with 10 bases in between. This CDR3 comprises 16 residues. CDR3 sequence: CASSSGVSSYNSPLHF. For the CDR3, the DNA is TGCGCCAGCAGCTCAGGGGTCAGCTCCTATAATTCACCCCTCCACTTT.

The V call is TRBV5-1, the J call TRBJ1-1; tentatively, D is TRBD1 (5 bases). CDR1 SGHRS and CDR2 YFSETQ come from the germline V gene. V was trimmed by 4 bases and J by 1 base, leaving 8 bases between them. This CDR3 comprises 13 residues. The CDR3: CASSTGGNTEAFF. The CDR3 DNA sequence: TGCGCCAGCAGCACGGGGGGGAACACTGAAGCTTTCTTT.